This T cell receptor (beta chain) was profiled in a study of cytomegalovirus exposure and HLA in healthy donors. For the study at large: Out of approximately 170 million T cells, an earlier analysis found about 100 million unique TCR beta sequences in total.

Germline loops: CDR1 MNHNS, CDR2 SASEGT. Trimming cost V 2 bases and J 3 bases, with 13 bases left between them. CDR3 size: 15 residues. The sample holds one count of this clone. Its specificity is not known. The study ran its PCR with 60 Vbeta and 13 Jbeta primers. Libraries were prepared by immunoSEQ multiplex PCR; TCRdb keeps only in-frame clonotypes and omits some of them. The sample consists of about 130,000 clones, 73% of them appearing once. General observations from the study: CMV serostatus stood as the only immune exposure information on hand. Under in vitro conditions, three CMV-associated chains were confirmed as specific for CMV antigens.

The sequence derives from a man in his fifties or sixties in good health and CMV-seropositive. Sequenced sample: PBMCs. V gene TRBV6-1 combines with J gene TRBJ2-5; D may be TRBD2 (5 bases). The CDR3 loop is CASSESLMREETQYF. The CDR3 nucleotides read TGTGCCAGCAGTGAATCCCTTATGCGGGAAGAGACCCAGTACTTC.